The 20 T cell receptor beta chains presented below share a single source sample, sequenced in a study of human T cells and chemical hapten exposure. Documented time point: patch test 3, about 24 weeks after DPC sensitization. The treatment denotes: therapeutic diphenylcyclopropenone sensitization with weekly scalp DPC. TCRdb reanalysed the RACE reads using MiXCR and keeps one entry per CDR3 protein. The sample consists of about 82,000 distinct CDR3 sequences, 13% of them appearing once. The starting material was whole blood, obtained in connection with sensitization to the hapten diphenylcyclopropenone (DPC). These receptors all come from a woman aged 45-65 years with alopecia areata. Some clones in this sample may be carry-over from other donors' samples.

This clonotype was seen a handful of times. The gene calls are TRBV12-3 or TRBV12-4 and TRBJ2-2; 7 positions agree with TRBD1. With V trimmed by 7 bases and J by 7 bases, 9 bases remained unmatched. The CDR3 extends over 14 amino acids. This CDR3 reads CASTLRTGHGELFF. CDR3 DNA: TGTGCCAGCACTCTCCGGACAGGTCACGGGGAGCTGTTTTTT.

This clonotype has only a few counts. The chain is built from TRBV3-1 and TRBJ1-3; TRBD1 agrees at 7 bases. The CDR3 has 14 amino acids. Per the germline V gene, CDR1 is LGHDT and CDR2 is YNNKEL (reference sequence). With V trimmed by 5 bases and J by 4 bases, 5 bases remained unmatched. The CDR3, as DNA: TGTGCCAGCAGCACGAAGGGGGCAGGAAACACCATATATTTT. Encoded protein: CASSTKGAGNTIYF.

Only a few counts were recorded for this clonotype. This CDR3 is CASSSYRGTEAFF. The DNA for the CDR3 is TGTGCCAGCAGCTCTTACAGGGGTACTGAAGCTTTCTTT. V is TRBV5-4 and J is TRBJ1-1, with 7 bases aligning to TRBD1. The CDR3 runs 13 residues. Looked up from germline, CDR1 is SGHNT and CDR2 is YYREEE (reference sequence). The ends lost 3 bases at V and 5 bases at J; junction bases unmatched: 4.

This clonotype was seen repeatedly, ten times or more. The rearrangement links TRBV20-1 to TRBJ2-7, with 7 bases matching TRBD2. The CDR3 consists of 14 residues. Germline V gives CDR1 DFQATT, CDR2 SNEGSKA (reference sequence). J gave up 4 bases and V 5 bases, and 11 bases lay outside the gene matches. CDR3 sequence (DNA): TGCAGTGCTCCCCCGCGGGAGAGTCCGTACGAGCAGTACTTC. Protein product: CSAPPRESPYEQYF.

The table lists this clonotype with many counts. The rearrangement joins TRBV30 to TRBJ2-1; no firm D call. V lost 1 base to trimming and J lost 2 bases, with 9 bases between them. Germline CDR1 is GTSNPN and CDR2 is SVGIG (reference sequence). There are 14 residues in the CDR3. The CDR3 sequence: CAWSERVPYNEQFF. Written as DNA, the CDR3 is TGTGCCTGGAGTGAAAGGGTCCCCTACAATGAGCAGTTCTTC.

This clonotype was observed at least ten times. The J gene is TRBJ1-1, the V gene TRBV29-1, with D unresolved. This CDR3 has 13 residues. V gave up 3 bases and J gave up 5 bases, with 13 bases separating them. CDR1 is SQVTM and CDR2 is ANQGSEA in the germline V gene. In DNA form, the CDR3 reads TGCAGCGTTGACACTGGGCGGTCGACTGAAGCTTTCTTT. As protein: CSVDTGRSTEAFF.

This clonotype has only a few counts. The chain is built from TRBV20-1 and TRBJ2-5, with a possible D match to TRBD1 (6 bases). From germline, CDR1 is DFQATT and CDR2 SNEGSKA (reference sequence). Trimming shortened V by 4 bases and J by 5 bases, and 11 bases separated the two germline ends. The CDR3 runs 12 residues. This CDR3 is CSAIGGMETQYF. The CDR3 region has the DNA TGCAGTGCTATAGGGGGAATGGAGACCCAGTACTTC.

The chain uses TRBV20-1 and TRBJ1-1; D is perhaps TRBD1 (5 bases). V lost 1 base to trimming and J lost 8 bases, with 11 bases between them. Germline V gives CDR1 DFQATT, CDR2 SNEGSKA (reference sequence). The CDR3 loop spans 12 amino acids. As DNA, the CDR3 is TGCAGTGCTAGAGCGTCGGGGCCGGAAGCTTTCTTT. Amino acid sequence: CSARASGPEAFF.

This clonotype appeared many times. The CDR3 region has the DNA TGTGCCAGCAGCCAGGAAAGCGGGCCTTTCACAGATACGCAGTATTTT. It translates to CASSQESGPFTDTQYF. The chain joins TRBV3-1 to TRBJ2-3; D perhaps matches TRBD2 (6 bases). Per germline, CDR1 LGHDT and CDR2 YNNKEL (reference sequence). Trimming pared 3 bases from V and 2 bases from J, leaving 15 bases between. The CDR3 spans 16 residues.

The table lists this clonotype with many counts. The chain employs TRBV2 and TRBJ1-6; TRBD1 might be the D (5 bases). With 4 bases removed from V and 10 bases from J, the gap between germline ends came to 14 bases. Per germline, CDR1 SNHLY and CDR2 FYNNEI. This CDR3 has 14 residues. CDR3 region: CASSVGQLQSPLHF. CDR3 sequence (DNA): TGTGCCAGCAGTGTGGGGCAGCTTCAGTCACCCCTCCACTTT. Full variable domain (remainder filled in from reference TRBV2 and TRBJ1-6): EPEVTQTPSHQVTQMGQEVILRCVPISNHLYFYWYRQILGQKVEFLVSFYNNEISEKSEIFDDQFSVERPDGSNFTLKIRSTKLEDSAMYFCASSVGQLQSPLHFGNGTRLTVT.

This clonotype was observed a handful of times. As DNA, the CDR3 is TGTGCCAGCAGTTCCATTACAGGATCCTATGGCTACACCTTC. Protein: CASSSITGSYGYTF. This chain uses TRBV12-3 or TRBV12-4 with TRBJ1-2; D might be TRBD1 (5 bases). Trimming removed 4 bases at V and 4 bases at J, with 13 bases between. This CDR3 contains 14 residues.

In its sample, this clonotype was seen a few times. The rearrangement uses TRBV5-6 and TRBJ1-2, with D perhaps TRBD1 (5 bases). Germline loops: CDR1 SGHDT, CDR2 YYEEEE. The CDR3 is made up of 15 amino acids. Trimming removed 0 bases from V and 4 bases from J, with 13 bases in between. The CDR3 coding sequence is TGTGCCAGCAGCTTGGGGCCGGGGGAGCCCTATGGCTACACCTTC. Residues: CASSLGPGEPYGYTF.

The V gene is TRBV11-2, the J gene TRBJ2-1; the D is unclear. Germline lookup yields CDR1 SGHAT and CDR2 FQNNGV. V lost 1 base and J lost 7, with 8 bases in between. The CDR3 runs 13 residues. The CDR3 protein is CASSLVPRNEQFF. The CDR3 DNA reads TGTGCCAGCAGCTTAGTTCCTCGGAATGAGCAGTTCTTC.

The chain has TRBV20-1 and TRBJ2-2; TRBD2 matches at 12 bases. Germline CDR1 and CDR2: DFQATT and SNEGSKA (reference sequence). The CDR3 is 16 amino acids. V trimming: 3 bases; J trimming: 3 bases; junction bases outside the gene matches: 5. CDR3: CSARTSGRFYTGELFF. DNA for the CDR3: TGCAGTGCTAGGACTAGCGGGAGATTTTACACCGGGGAGCTGTTTTTT.

This clonotype was observed many times. The V and J genes are TRBV5-1 and TRBJ2-3; D unclear. Germline CDR1 is SGHRS and CDR2 is YFSETQ. CDR3 length equals 15 residues. Trimming shortened V by 1 base and J by 3 bases, and 12 bases separated the two germline ends. CDR3 DNA: TGCGCCAGCAGCTTGCTGATCCCATATACAGATACGCAGTATTTT. Translation: CASSLLIPYTDTQYF.

This clonotype was counted a few times. This rearrangement joins TRBV13 to TRBJ2-3; D is perhaps TRBD2 (6 bases). Deletions cut 1 base from V and 4 bases from J, with 24 bases between. The CDR3 length is 19 residues. The germline V gene encodes CDR1 PRHDT and CDR2 FYEKMQ (reference sequence). CDR3 DNA sequence: TGTGCCAGCAGCTTAGATTCAGGATGGCGCGGAGGGGCCGCAGATACGCAGTATTTT. Its translation is CASSLDSGWRGGAADTQYF. The full variable domain, its missing parts supplied by reference TRBV13 and TRBJ2-3, is AAGVIQSPRHLIKEKRETATLKCYPIPRHDTVYWYQQGPGQDPQFLISFYEKMQSDKGSIPDRFSAQQFSDYHSELNMSSLELGDSALYFCASSLDSGWRGGAADTQYFGPGTRLTVL.

This clonotype has a single count. The rearrangement links TRBV28 to TRBJ2-7; either TRBD1 or TRBD2 may supply D (5 bases each). CDR1 is MDHEN and CDR2 is SYDVKM in the germline V gene. This CDR3 has 15 amino acids. V lost 5 bases and J 5 bases, leaving 19 bases between the germline ends. CDR3 in amino acids: CASSASGTPSDEQYF. The CDR3 bases are TGTGCCAGCAGTGCCTCCGGGACGCCTTCGGACGAGCAGTACTTC. The variable domain in full, with the rest retrieved from reference TRBV28 and TRBJ2-7, is DVKVTQSSRYLVKRTGEKVFLECVQDMDHENMFWYRQDPGLGLRLIYFSYDVKMKEKGDIPEGYSVSREKKERFSLILESASTNQTSMYLCASSASGTPSDEQYFGPGTRLTVT.

This clonotype was recorded only once. V is TRBV5-1 and J is TRBJ2-1; no clear D. V lost 8 bases and J lost 5, with 11 bases in between. Germline loops: CDR1 SGHRS, CDR2 YFSETQ. CDR3 size: 12 residues. CDR3 DNA: TGCGCCAGTCGAAACGGAAACAATGAGCAGTTCTTC. Amino acids: CASRNGNNEQFF.

The table lists this clonotype with many counts. The chain carries TRBV29-1 and TRBJ2-1; D not resolved. Germline lookup yields CDR1 SQVTM and CDR2 ANQGSEA. This CDR3 comprises 11 residues. Trimming cost V 3 bases and J 8 bases, with 8 bases left between them. CDR3 amino acids: CSVDRIDEQFF. CDR3 nucleotides: TGCAGCGTTGATAGGATCGATGAGCAGTTCTTC.

This clonotype was recorded a few times. V usage is TRBV12-5 and J usage is TRBJ2-2; 7 bases line up with TRBD1. This CDR3 is built from 15 residues. CDR1 LGHNT and CDR2 FRNRAP come from the germline V gene. V dropped 1 base and J dropped 6; count of bases not matched to a gene: 5. This chain's CDR3 is CASGLERQGAGELFF. The DNA of the CDR3 is TGTGCTAGTGGTTTGGAAAGACAGGGAGCCGGGGAGCTGTTTTTT.